The rows below give T cell receptor beta chains drawn from one sample of a study of cytomegalovirus exposure and HLA in healthy donors. Here immunoSEQ multiplex PCR was the method, and the copy in TCRdb shows in-frame clones only, minus some. Altogether about 76,000 clones are present, over 65% being singletons, with the ten largest covering about 16%. The sequencing sample was made of PBMCs. These receptors all come from a woman between 40 and 55 years old in good health and CMV-seropositive. CDR3s include the opening cysteine and the closing phenylalanine or tryptophan. Fields, in order: D gene, J gene, CDR3 length, V gene, clone size, CDR3 DNA, CDR3 protein. A D gene is named only where the DNA matches it firmly. Clone size appears in some rows only: once, few, many, or a class for an expanded clone.

TRBD1,TRBJ2-2,18,TRBV29-1,few,TGCAGCGCATCTCCAGCGGCCGCCGGGACAGCTGGAACCGGGGAGCTGTTTTTT,CSASPAAAGTAGTGELFF
TRBD1,TRBJ1-4,15,TRBV6-5,.,TGTGCCAGCAGTTACGGAGACAGGGGGGATGAAAAACTGTTTTTT,CASSYGDRGDEKLFF
.,TRBJ1-1,14,TRBV4-3,few,TGCGCCAGCAGCCAAGACCGCAGGGGTACTGAAGCTTTCTTT,CASSQDRRGTEAFF
.,TRBJ2-3,16,TRBV5-1,.,TGCGCCAGCAGCTTGGGGGGCACCCACGGCGCAGATACGCAGTATTTT,CASSLGGTHGADTQYF
.,TRBJ2-2,16,TRBV5-1,.,TGCGCCAGCAGCTTAGTACCGGGGGCGAACACCGGGGAGCTGTTTTTT,CASSLVPGANTGELFF
TRBD1,TRBJ1-3,14,TRBV6-5,.,TGTGCCAGCAGCTTTGGGACAGAATCAAACACCATATATTTT,CASSFGTESNTIYF
.,TRBJ1-5,14,TRBV16,.,TGTGCCAGCAGCCCGACAGCCCAGAATCAGCCCCAGCATTTT,CASSPTAQNQPQHF
TRBD1,TRBJ2-7,16,TRBV7-8,few,TGTGCCAGCAGCCCCAATACCGGGACAGGGGCCTACGAGCAGTACTTC,CASSPNTGTGAYEQYF
.,TRBJ1-5,17,TRBV4-2,.,TGTGCCAGCAGCCAAGATATCGCAGGGGCGCGTTATCAGCCCCAGCATTTT,CASSQDIAGARYQPQHF
.,TRBJ1-1,10,TRBV27,.,TGTGCCAGCGGCCTAGTTGAAGCTTTCTTT,CASGLVEAFF
.,TRBJ2-2,15,TRBV5-1,.,TGCGCCAGCAGCTTGTGGGGAGACAACACCGGGGAGCTGTTTTTT,CASSLWGDNTGELFF
TRBD1,TRBJ1-2,14,TRBV30,.,TGTGCCTGGTCCCGGACAGGGGGAACGGGTGGCTACACCTTC,CAWSRTGGTGGYTF
.,TRBJ2-7,13,TRBV29-1,.,TGCAGCGTTGTACAGACCCGCTCCTACGAGCAGTACTTC,CSVVQTRSYEQYF
.,TRBJ2-7,13,TRBV6-6,.,TGTGCCAGCAGTTACTCGGCCTCCTACGAGCAGTACTTC,CASSYSASYEQYF
.,TRBJ1-2,15,TRBV6-5,.,TGTGCCAGCAGTTACTCGAGGGGAGGGATCTATGGCTACACCTTC,CASSYSRGGIYGYTF
TRBD2,TRBJ2-6,20,TRBV7-8,.,TGTGCCAGCAGCTTAGTCTGGGCGGGAGGGATACGTCCTGGGGCCAACGTCCTGACTTTC,CASSLVWAGGIRPGANVLTF
.,TRBJ2-3,14,TRBV5-1,.,TGCGCCAGCAGCCTGGGTGGGGCCACAGATACGCAGTATTTT,CASSLGGATDTQYF
.,TRBJ1-5,15,TRBV30,.,TGTGCCTGGAGCCCTCAGGGGCAGGGGAATCAGCCCCAGCATTTT,CAWSPQGQGNQPQHF
.,TRBJ1-2,12,TRBV7-9,.,TGTGCCAGCAGCCCGGACATCTATGGCTACACCTTC,CASSPDIYGYTF
TRBD1,TRBJ1-5,14,TRBV19,.,TGTGCCGCCGAATCGACAGGGGACCCTCAGCCCCAGCATTTT,CAAESTGDPQPQHF
TRBD1,TRBJ1-3,16,TRBV5-1,.,TGCGCCAGCAGCGAAAGGACAGGGCCCTCTGGAAACACCATATATTTT,CASSERTGPSGNTIYF
.,TRBJ1-1,18,TRBV4-2,once,TGTGCCAGCAGCCAAGATTGGGGGGGGGCTCAGTGGGACACTGAAGCTTTCTTT,CASSQDWGGAQWDTEAFF
TRBD2,TRBJ2-1,15,TRBV7-7,once,TGTGCCAGCAGCCCCGGGAGGGCCTATTACAATGAGCAGTTCTTC,CASSPGRAYYNEQFF
.,TRBJ1-6,15,TRBV7-9,.,TGTGCCAGCAGCCCTAGGGGTGACAATAATTCACCCCTCCACTTT,CASSPRGDNNSPLHF
.,TRBJ1-4,13,TRBV6-1,.,TGTGCCAGCTCAGTCACAACTAATGAAAAACTGTTTTTT,CASSVTTNEKLFF
TRBD1,TRBJ2-7,14,TRBV30,few,TGTGCCTGGAGTCCCGGGACAGGGATATACGAGCAGTACTTC,CAWSPGTGIYEQYF
.,TRBJ1-6,14,TRBV7-2,.,TGTGCCAGCAGCTTTAATCGGGGTTCTTCACCCCTCCACTTT,CASSFNRGSSPLHF
TRBD1,TRBJ2-7,15,TRBV10-1,.,TGCGCCAGCAGTGAAGGAAGGGGGCGCGCCTACGAGCAGTACTTC,CASSEGRGRAYEQYF
.,TRBJ1-4,15,TRBV27,.,TGTGCCAGCAGTTTGGACGGGAGCTACGCCGAAAAAATGTTTTTT,CASSLDGSYAEKMFF
.,TRBJ1-5,14,TRBV5-6,.,TGTGCCAGCAGCTTGGCAGGGTTGAGTCAGCCCCAGCATTTT,CASSLAGLSQPQHF
TRBD1,TRBJ2-7,13,TRBV2,.,TGTGCCGGGGGGACAGGCGATACCTACGAGCAGTACTTC,CAGGTGDTYEQYF
.,TRBJ1-1,14,TRBV18,.,TGTGCCAGCTCACGTAACGCAGGGGTAGATGAAGCTTTCTTT,CASSRNAGVDEAFF
.,TRBJ1-2,15,TRBV5-1,.,TGCGCCAGCAGCTTGGTTCCCCCAGGGGATGCTGGCTACACCTTC,CASSLVPPGDAGYTF
TRBD2,TRBJ2-3,17,TRBV5-1,.,TGCGCCAGCAGCTGGGCCGGGCTAGCGGGCAACACAGATACGCAGTATTTT,CASSWAGLAGNTDTQYF
.,TRBJ1-4,16,TRBV7-9,.,TGTGCCAGCAGCTTAGCGGTCGGGGGGTTAGCTGAAAAACTGTTTTTT,CASSLAVGGLAEKLFF